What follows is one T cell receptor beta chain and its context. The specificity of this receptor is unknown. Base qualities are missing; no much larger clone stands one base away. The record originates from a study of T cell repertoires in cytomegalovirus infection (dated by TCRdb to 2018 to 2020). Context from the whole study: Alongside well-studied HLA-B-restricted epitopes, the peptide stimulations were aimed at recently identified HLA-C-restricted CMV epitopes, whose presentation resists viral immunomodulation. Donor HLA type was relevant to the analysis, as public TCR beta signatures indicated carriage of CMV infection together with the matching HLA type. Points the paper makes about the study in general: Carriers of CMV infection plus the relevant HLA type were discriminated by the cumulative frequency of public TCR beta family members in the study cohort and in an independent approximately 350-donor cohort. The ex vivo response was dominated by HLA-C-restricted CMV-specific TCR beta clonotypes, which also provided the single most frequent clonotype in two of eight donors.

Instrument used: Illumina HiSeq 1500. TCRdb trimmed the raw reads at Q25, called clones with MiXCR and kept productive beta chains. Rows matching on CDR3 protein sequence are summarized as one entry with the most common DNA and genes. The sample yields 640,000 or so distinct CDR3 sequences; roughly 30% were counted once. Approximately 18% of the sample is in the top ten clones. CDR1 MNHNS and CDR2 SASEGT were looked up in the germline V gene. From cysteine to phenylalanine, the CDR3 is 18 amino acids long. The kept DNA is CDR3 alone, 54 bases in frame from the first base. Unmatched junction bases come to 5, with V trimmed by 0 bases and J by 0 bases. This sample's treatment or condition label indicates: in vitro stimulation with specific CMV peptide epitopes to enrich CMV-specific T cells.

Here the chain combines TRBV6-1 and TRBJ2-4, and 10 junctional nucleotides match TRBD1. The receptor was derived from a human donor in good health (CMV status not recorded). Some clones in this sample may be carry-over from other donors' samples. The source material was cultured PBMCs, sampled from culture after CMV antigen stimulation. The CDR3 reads CASSEATDRGVAKNIQYF. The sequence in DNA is TGTGCCAGCAGTGAAGCAACGGACAGGGGGGTAGCCAAAAACATTCAGTACTTC.